This TCR beta chain is from a study of cytomegalovirus exposure and HLA in healthy donors. To note about this clone: Its target is unknown.

In the PCR, 60 Vbeta and 13 Jbeta primers were used. Sequenced by immunoSEQ multiplex PCR; TCRdb stores in-frame clones only, minus some. Of 150,000 to 200,000 clones in the sample, nearly 80% are singletons; the top ten hold approximately 3%. Broader study findings: Several top significant clusters appeared, in a later analysis, to be linked to common viral pathogens. By HLA locus, TCR association rates varied in a later analysis, with DRB1 showing the most and HLA-C the fewest.

This receptor was obtained from a woman between 35 and 50 years old in good health and CMV-seronegative. Specimen: PBMCs.

In nucleotides, the CDR3 is TGTGCCAGCAGCTTCCTACTAGCGGGGGGTAATGAAAAACTGTTTTTT. Its protein product is CASSFLLAGGNEKLFF. This rearrangement joins TRBV7-9 to TRBJ1-4; D may be TRBD1 (5 bases). The germline V gene encodes CDR1 SEHNR and CDR2 FQNEAQ (reference sequence). The CDR3 spans 16 residues. V was pared by 3 bases and J by 4 bases, with 15 bases between. The full variable domain, in which reference TRBV7-9 and TRBJ1-4 provide the parts outside the CDR3, is DTGVSQNPRHKITKRGQNVTFRCDPISEHNRLYWYRQTLGQGPEFLTYFQNEAQLEKSRLLSDRFSAERPKGSFSTLEIQRTEQGDSAMYLCASSFLLAGGNEKLFFGSGTQLSVL.